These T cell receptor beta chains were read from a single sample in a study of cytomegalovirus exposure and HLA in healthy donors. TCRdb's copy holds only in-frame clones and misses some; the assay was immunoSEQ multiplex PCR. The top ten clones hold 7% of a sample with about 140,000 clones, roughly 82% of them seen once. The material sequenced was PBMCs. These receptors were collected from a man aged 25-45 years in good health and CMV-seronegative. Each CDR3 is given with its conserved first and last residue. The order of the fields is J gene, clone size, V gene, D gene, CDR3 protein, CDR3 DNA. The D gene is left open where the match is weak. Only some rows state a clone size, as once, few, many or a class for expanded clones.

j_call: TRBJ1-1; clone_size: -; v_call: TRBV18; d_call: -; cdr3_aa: CASSPFTTVSTEAFF; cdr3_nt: TGTGCCAGCTCACCGTTCACGACAGTCAGCACTGAAGCTTTCTTT
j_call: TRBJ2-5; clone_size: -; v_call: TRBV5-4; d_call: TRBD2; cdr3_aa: CASSPLLIAGDTKMETQYF; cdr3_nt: TGTGCCAGCAGCCCCCTCCTAATAGCGGGAGATACAAAAATGGAGACCCAGTACTTC
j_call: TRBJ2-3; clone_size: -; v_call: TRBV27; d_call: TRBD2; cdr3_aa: CASSFRVVSGGGPDTQYF; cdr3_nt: TGTGCCAGCAGTTTTCGGGTCGTTAGCGGGGGGGGGCCAGATACGCAGTATTTT
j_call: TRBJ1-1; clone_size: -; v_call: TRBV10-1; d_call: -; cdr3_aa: CASRKDRNTEAFF; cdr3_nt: TGCGCCAGCAGAAAGGACAGAAACACTGAAGCTTTCTTT
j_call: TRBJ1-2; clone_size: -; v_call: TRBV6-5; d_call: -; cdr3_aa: CASSYRGGTNYGYTF; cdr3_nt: TGTGCCAGCAGTTACCGAGGCGGGACTAACTATGGCTACACCTTC
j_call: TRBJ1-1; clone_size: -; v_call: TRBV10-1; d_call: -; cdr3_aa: CASSESSPSVEAFF; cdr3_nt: TGCGCCAGCAGTGAGTCGTCCCCTTCCGTTGAAGCTTTCTTT
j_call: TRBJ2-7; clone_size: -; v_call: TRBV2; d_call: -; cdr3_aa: CASSEDFPAGREQYF; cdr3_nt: TGTGCCAGCAGTGAAGACTTTCCGGCGGGTAGGGAGCAGTACTTC
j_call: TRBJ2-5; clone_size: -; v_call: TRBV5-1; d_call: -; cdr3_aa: CASSLQQETQYF; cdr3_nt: TGCGCCAGCAGCTTGCAGCAAGAGACCCAGTACTTC
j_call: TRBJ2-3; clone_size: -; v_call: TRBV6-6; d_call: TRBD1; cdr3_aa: CASSKTGGADTQYF; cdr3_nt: TGTGCCAGCAGTAAAACAGGGGGCGCAGATACGCAGTATTTT
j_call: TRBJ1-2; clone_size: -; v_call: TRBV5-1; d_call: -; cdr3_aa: CASREQNYGYTF; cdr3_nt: TGCGCCAGCAGGGAACAGAACTATGGCTACACCTTC
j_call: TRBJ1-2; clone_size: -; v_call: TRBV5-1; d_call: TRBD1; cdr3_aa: CASSQGQGSYRYTF; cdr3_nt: TGCGCCAGCAGCCAAGGACAGGGCAGCTATCGCTACACCTTC
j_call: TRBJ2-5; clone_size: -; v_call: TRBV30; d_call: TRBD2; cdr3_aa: CAWSVSLAGAGETQYF; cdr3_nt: TGTGCCTGGAGTGTTAGTCTAGCGGGAGCGGGAGAGACCCAGTACTTC
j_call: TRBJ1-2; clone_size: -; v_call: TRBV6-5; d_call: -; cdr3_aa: CASSYRGSFYGYTF; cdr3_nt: TGTGCCAGCAGTTACAGGGGAAGTTTCTATGGCTACACCTTC
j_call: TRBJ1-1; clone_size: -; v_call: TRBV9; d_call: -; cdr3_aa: CASSVEEGTEAFF; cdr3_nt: TGTGCCAGCAGCGTAGAAGAGGGCACTGAAGCTTTCTTT
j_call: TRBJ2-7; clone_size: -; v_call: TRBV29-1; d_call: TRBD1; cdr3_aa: CSVVGDRATYEQYF; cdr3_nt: TGCAGCGTTGTGGGGGACAGGGCCACCTACGAGCAGTACTTC
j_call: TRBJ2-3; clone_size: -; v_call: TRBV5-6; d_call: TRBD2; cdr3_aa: CASSLGGGRYTDTQYF; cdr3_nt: TGTGCCAGCAGCTTGGGCGGCGGGAGATACACAGATACGCAGTATTTT
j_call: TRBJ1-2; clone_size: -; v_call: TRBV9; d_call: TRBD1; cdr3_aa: CASSVGQGGSYGYTF; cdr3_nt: TGTGCCAGCAGCGTGGGACAGGGGGGAAGCTATGGCTACACCTTC
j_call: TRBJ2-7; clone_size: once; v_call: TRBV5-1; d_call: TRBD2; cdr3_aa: CASSLGISGGTIYEQYF; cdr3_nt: TGCGCCAGCAGCTTGGGGATTAGCGGGGGGACGATCTACGAGCAGTACTTC
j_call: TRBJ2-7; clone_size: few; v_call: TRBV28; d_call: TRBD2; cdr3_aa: CASSFELAGANYFYEQYF; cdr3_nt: TGTGCCAGCAGTTTCGAGCTAGCGGGGGCCAACTACTTCTACGAGCAGTACTTC
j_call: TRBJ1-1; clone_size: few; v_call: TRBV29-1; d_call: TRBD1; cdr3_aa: CSVSQGAGTEAFF; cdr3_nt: TGCAGCGTCTCACAGGGGGCAGGAACTGAAGCTTTCTTT
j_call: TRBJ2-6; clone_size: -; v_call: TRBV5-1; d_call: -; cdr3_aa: CASGPTGNGANVLTF; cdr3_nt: TGCGCCAGCGGACCTACAGGGAATGGGGCCAACGTCCTGACTTTC
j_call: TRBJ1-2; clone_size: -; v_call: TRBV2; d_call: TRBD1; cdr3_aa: CASRRDSEVYGYTF; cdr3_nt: TGTGCCAGCAGACGGGACAGCGAGGTATATGGCTACACCTTC
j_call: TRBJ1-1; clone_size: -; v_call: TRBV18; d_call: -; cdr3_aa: CASSFSGDDTEAFF; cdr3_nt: TGTGCCAGCTCATTTTCAGGGGACGACACTGAAGCTTTCTTT
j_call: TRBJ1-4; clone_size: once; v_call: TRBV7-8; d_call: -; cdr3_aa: CASSLAEVANEKLFF; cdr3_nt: TGTGCCAGCAGCTTAGCAGAGGTGGCTAATGAAAAACTGTTTTTT
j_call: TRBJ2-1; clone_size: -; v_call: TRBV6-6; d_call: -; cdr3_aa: CASSYGPGVRNEQFF; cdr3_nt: TGTGCCAGCAGTTACGGTCCGGGGGTCCGCAATGAGCAGTTCTTC
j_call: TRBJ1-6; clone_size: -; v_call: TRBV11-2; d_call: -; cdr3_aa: CASSRTERGSPLHF; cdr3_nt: TGTGCCAGCAGCCGTACCGAGCGGGGTTCACCCCTCCACTTT
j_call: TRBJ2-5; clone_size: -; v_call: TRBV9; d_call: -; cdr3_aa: CASSVQGNQETQYF; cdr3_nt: TGTGCCAGCAGCGTCCAGGGCAACCAAGAGACCCAGTACTTC
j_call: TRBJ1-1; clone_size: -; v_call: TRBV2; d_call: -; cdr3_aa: CASSANSQNTEAFF; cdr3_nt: TGTGCCAGCAGTGCCAACAGCCAGAACACTGAAGCTTTCTTT
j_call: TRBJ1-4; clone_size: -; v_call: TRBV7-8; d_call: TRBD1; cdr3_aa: CASRSGTANRWGQGNEKLFF; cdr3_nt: TGTGCCAGCAGGTCCGGGACCGCAAATCGATGGGGACAGGGAAATGAAAAACTGTTTTTT
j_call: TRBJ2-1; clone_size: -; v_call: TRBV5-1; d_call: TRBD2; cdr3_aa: CASSLGTSGDEQFF; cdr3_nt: TGCGCCAGCAGCTTGGGGACTAGCGGGGATGAGCAGTTCTTC
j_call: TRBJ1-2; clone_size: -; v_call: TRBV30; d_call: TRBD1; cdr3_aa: CAWRGTGANYGYTF; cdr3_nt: TGTGCCTGGAGAGGGACAGGGGCTAACTATGGCTACACCTTC
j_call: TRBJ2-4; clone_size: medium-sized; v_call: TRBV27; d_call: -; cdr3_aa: CASSVDSLKSRNIQYF; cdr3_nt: TGTGCCAGCAGTGTGGACAGCCTAAAATCCAGAAACATTCAGTACTTC